The 3 T cell receptor beta chains given below trace back to one sample, sequenced in a study of a mutant IDH1 vaccine in newly diagnosed glioma. TCRdb keeps only in-frame clones here, not all; method: immunoSEQ multiplex PCR. The sample shows more than 80,000 clones, about 83% of them seen only once. Time point noted: baseline, week 1 (first vaccination visit). Treatment specified: pre-vaccination baseline after standard-of-care therapy. Sequencing used PBMCs, obtained from a glioma patient treated with radiotherapy, temozolomide or both. Receptors were obtained from a woman in her forties or fifties with glioma.

The chain employs TRBV19 and TRBJ2-7, with D perhaps matching TRBD1 or TRBD2 (7 bases each). The V gene's germline CDR1 is LNHDA and CDR2 SQIVND (reference sequence). This CDR3 has 14 amino acids. Trimming shortened V by 7 bases and J by 1 base, and 14 bases separated the two germline ends. CDR3 DNA: TGTGCCAGTACCCCTCAGGGGGGGTCCTACGAGCAGTACTTC. It yields the protein CASTPQGGSYEQYF.

The genes are TRBV9 and TRBJ1-3; the D gene is possibly TRBD1 (5 bases). CDR3 length: 14 residues. V lost 0 bases and J 3 bases, leaving 7 bases between the germline ends. The V gene's germline CDR1 is SGDLS and CDR2 YYNGEE. This CDR3 reads CASSVAGNGNTIYF. Here the CDR3 DNA reads TGTGCCAGCAGCGTAGCAGGGAATGGAAACACCATATATTTT.

The chain carries TRBV6-6 and TRBJ2-1; 14 bases are a match to TRBD2. This CDR3 comprises 16 residues. V shed 2 bases, J shed 3 bases, and the junction held 0 bases outside the gene matches. In germline, CDR1 is MNHNY, CDR2 SVGAGI (reference sequence). The CDR3: CASSYGLAGGYNEQFF. The CDR3 nucleotides read TGTGCCAGCAGTTACGGACTAGCGGGGGGCTACAATGAGCAGTTCTTC.